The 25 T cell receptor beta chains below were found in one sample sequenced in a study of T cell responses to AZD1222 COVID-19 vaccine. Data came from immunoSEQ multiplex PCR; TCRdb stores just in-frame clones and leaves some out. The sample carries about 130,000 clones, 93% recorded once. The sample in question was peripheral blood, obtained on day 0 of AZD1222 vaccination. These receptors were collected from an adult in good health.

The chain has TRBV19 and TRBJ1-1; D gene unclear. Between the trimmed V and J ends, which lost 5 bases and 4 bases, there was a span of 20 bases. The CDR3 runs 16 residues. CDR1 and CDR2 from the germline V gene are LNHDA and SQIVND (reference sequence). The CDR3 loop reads CASSPTQVRSGTEAFF. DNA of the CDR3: TGTGCCAGTAGTCCCACTCAGGTGAGGTCGGGCACTGAAGCTTTCTTT. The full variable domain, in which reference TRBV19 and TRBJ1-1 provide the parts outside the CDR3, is DGGITQSPKYLFRKEGQNVTLSCEQNLNHDAMYWYRQDPGQGLRLIYYSQIVNDFQKGDIAEGYSVSREKKESFPLTVTSAQKNPTAFYLCASSPTQVRSGTEAFFGQGTRLTVV.

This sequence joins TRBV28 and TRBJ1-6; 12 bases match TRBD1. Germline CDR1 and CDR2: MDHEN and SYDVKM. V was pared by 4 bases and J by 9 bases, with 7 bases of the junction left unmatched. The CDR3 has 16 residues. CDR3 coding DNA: TGTGCCAGCAGTTCTCTCCCGGGACAGGGGGCTTCACCCCTCCACTTT. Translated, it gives CASSSLPGQGASPLHF.

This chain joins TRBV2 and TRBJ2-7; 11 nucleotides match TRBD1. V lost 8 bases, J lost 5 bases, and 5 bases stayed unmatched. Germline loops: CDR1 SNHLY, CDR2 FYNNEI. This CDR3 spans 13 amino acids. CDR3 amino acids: CASVRDRGDEQYF. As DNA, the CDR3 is TGTGCCAGCGTGAGGGACAGGGGGGACGAGCAGTACTTC.

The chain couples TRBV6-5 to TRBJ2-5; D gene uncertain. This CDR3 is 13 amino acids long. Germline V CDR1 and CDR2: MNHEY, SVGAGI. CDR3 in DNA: TGTGCTATCGGGTCCCCGGACCAAGAGACCCAGTACTTC. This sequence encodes CAIGSPDQETQYF.

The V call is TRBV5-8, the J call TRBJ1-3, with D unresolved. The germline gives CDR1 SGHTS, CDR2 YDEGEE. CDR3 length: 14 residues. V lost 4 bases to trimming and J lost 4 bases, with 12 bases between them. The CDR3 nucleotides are TGTGCCAGCAGCACCCGTCCTGTGGGAAACACCATATATTTT. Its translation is CASSTRPVGNTIYF.

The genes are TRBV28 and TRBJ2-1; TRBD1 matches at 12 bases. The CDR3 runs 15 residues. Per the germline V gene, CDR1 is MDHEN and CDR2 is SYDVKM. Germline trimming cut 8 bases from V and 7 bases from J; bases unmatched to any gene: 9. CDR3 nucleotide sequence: TGTGCCAGCGGAAATGGGGGACAGGGGGCAAATGAGCAGTTCTTC. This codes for CASGNGGQGANEQFF.

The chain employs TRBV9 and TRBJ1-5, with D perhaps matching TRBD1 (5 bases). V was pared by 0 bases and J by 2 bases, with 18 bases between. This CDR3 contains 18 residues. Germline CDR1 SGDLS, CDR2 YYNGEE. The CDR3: CASSVGGSRDVGNQPQHF. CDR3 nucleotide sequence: TGTGCCAGCAGCGTAGGAGGGAGCAGGGACGTCGGCAATCAGCCCCAGCATTTT. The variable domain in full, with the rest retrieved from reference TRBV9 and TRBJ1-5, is DSGVTQTPKHLITATGQRVTLRCSPRSGDLSVYWYQQSLDQGLQFLIQYYNGEERAKGNILERFSAQQFPDLHSELNLSSLELGDSALYFCASSVGGSRDVGNQPQHFGDGTRLSIL.

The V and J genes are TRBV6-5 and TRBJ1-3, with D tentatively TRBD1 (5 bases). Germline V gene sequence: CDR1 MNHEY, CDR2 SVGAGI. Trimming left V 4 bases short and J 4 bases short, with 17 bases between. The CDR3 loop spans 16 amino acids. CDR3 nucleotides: TGTGCCAGCAGTTCCCCGGGCGGAGAGGGGGGAAACACCATATATTTT. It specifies CASSSPGGEGGNTIYF.

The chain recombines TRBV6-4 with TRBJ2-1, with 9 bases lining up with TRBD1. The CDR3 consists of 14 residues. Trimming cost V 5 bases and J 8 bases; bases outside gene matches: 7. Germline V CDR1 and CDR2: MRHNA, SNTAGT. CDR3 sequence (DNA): TGTGCCAGCAGTAACCAAAACAGGGGGCATGAGCAGTTCTTC. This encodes CASSNQNRGHEQFF.

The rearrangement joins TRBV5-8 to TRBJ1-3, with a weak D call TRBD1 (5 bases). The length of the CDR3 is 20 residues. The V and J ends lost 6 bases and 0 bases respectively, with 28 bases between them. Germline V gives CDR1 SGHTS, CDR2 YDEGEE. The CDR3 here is CASIYWVGTYSGNSGNTIYF. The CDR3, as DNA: TGTGCCAGCATCTATTGGGTCGGGACCTACTCCGGTAACTCTGGAAACACCATATATTTT.

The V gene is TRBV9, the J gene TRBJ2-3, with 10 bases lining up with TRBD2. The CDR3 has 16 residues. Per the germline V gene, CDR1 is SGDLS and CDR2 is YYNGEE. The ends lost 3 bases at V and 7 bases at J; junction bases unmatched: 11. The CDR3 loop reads CASSEGQRGGTNTQYF. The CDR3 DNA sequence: TGTGCCAGCAGCGAGGGGCAGCGGGGGGGGACAAATACGCAGTATTTT.

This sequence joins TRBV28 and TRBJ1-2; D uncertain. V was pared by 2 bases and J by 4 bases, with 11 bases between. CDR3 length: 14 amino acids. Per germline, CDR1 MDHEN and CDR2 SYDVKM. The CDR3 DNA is TGTGCCAGCAGTTTAGAAGGGCGCGGCTATGGCTACACCTTC. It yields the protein CASSLEGRGYGYTF.

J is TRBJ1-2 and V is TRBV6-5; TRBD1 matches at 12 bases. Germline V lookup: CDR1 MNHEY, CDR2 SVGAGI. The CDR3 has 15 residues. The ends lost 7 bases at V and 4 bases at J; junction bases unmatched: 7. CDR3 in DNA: TGTGCCAGCACCCCGGGGACAGGGGGCGCCTATGGCTACACCTTC. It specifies CASTPGTGGAYGYTF.

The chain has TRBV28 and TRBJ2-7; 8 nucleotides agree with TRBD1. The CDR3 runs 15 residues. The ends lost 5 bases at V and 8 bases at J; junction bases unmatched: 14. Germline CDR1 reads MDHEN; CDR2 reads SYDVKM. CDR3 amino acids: CASSPPPGQVVKQYF. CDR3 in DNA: TGTGCCAGCAGTCCTCCTCCGGGACAGGTGGTAAAGCAGTACTTC. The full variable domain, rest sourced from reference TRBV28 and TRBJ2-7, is DVKVTQSSRYLVKRTGEKVFLECVQDMDHENMFWYRQDPGLGLRLIYFSYDVKMKEKGDIPEGYSVSREKKERFSLILESASTNQTSMYLCASSPPPGQVVKQYFGPGTRLTVT.

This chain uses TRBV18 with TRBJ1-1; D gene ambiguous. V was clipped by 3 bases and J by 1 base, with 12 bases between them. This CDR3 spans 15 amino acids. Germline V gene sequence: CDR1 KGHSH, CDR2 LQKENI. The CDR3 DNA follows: TGTGCCAGCTCACCGATACAATTGGCGAACACTGAAGCTTTCTTT. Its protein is CASSPIQLANTEAFF.

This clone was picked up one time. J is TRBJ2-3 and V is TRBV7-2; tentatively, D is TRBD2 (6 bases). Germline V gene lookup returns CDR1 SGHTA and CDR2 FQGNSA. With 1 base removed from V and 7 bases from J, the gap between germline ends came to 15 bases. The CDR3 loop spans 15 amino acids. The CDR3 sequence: CASSLVGTQGNTQYF. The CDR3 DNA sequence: TGTGCCAGCAGCTTAGTGGGGACTCAAGGTAATACGCAGTATTTT. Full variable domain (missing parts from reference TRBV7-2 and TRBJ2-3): GAGVSQSPSNKVTEKGKDVELRCDPISGHTALYWYRQSLGQGLEFLIYFQGNSAPDKSGLPSDRFSAERTGGSVSTLTIQRTQQEDSAVYLCASSLVGTQGNTQYFGPGTRLTVL.

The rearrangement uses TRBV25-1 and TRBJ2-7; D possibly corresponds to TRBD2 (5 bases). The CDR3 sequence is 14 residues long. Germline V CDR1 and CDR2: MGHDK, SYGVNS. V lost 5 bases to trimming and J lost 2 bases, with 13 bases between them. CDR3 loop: CASSKVTTPYEQYF. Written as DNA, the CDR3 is TGTGCCAGCAGTAAAGTGACTACACCCTACGAGCAGTACTTC.

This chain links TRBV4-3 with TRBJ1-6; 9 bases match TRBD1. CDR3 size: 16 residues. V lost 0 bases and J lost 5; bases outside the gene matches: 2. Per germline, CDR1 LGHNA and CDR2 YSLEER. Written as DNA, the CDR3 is TGCGCCAGCAGCCAAGAAGGGGACAGGGATAATTCACCCCTCCACTTT. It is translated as CASSQEGDRDNSPLHF.

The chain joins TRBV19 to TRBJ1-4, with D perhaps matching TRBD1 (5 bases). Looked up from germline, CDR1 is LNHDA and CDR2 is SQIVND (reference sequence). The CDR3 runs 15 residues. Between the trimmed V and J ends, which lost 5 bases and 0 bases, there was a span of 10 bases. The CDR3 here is CASSQQASTNEKLFF. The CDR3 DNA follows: TGTGCCAGTAGTCAACAGGCGTCAACTAATGAAAAACTGTTTTTT.

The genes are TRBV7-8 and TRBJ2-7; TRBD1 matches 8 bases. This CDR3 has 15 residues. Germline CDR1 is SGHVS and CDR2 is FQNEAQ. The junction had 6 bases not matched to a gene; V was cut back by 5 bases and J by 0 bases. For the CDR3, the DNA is TGTGCCAGCAGCAGCCGGGACAGGATCTCCTACGAGCAGTACTTC. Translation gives CASSSRDRISYEQYF.

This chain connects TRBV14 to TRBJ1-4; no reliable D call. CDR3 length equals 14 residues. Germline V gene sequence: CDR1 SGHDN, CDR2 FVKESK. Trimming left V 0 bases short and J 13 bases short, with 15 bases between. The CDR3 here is CASSQDLGSGRLFF. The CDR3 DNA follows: TGTGCCAGCAGCCAAGATCTAGGGTCTGGGAGACTGTTTTTT.

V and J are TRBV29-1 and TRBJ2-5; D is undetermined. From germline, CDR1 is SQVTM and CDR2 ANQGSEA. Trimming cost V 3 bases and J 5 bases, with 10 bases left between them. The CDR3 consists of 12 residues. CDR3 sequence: CSVDSDPETQYF. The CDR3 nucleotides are TGCAGCGTTGATTCCGATCCGGAGACCCAGTACTTC.

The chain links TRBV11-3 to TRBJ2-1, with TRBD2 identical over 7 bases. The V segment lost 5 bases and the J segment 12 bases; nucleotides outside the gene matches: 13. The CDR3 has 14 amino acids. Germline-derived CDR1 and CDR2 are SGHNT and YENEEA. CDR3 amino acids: CASSPRGGSPPQFF. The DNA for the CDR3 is TGTGCCAGCAGCCCTAGAGGCGGGAGCCCCCCGCAGTTCTTC.

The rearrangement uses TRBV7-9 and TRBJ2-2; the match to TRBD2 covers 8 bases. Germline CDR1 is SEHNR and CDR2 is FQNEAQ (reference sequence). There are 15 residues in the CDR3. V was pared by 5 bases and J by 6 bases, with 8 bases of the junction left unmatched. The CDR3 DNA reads TGTGCCAGCAGCATACTAGCGGAAGGGGCCGGGGAGCTGTTTTTT. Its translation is CASSILAEGAGELFF.

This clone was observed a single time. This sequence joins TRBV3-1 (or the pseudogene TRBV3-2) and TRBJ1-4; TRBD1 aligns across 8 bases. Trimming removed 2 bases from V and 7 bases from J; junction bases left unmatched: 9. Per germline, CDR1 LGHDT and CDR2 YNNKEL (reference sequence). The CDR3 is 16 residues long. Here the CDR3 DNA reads TGTGCCAGCAGCCAAACCACAGGGGGATGGGGTGAAAAACTGTTTTTT. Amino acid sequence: CASSQTTGGWGEKLFF.